This passage covers 30 T cell receptor beta chains from one sample sequenced in a study of cytomegalovirus exposure and HLA in healthy donors. This PCR relied on a set of 60 Vbeta primers and 13 Jbeta primers. The data were produced by immunoSEQ multiplex PCR, yet TCRdb's version contains in-frame clones alone and is incomplete. The sample has around 110,000 clones; more than 60% are singletons. The sequencing sample was made of PBMCs. The receptors shown here come from a man between 18 and 29 years old in good health and CMV-seronegative.

This clone was seen once. The chain carries TRBV27 and TRBJ2-6, with TRBD2 as a possible D gene (5 bases). The length of the CDR3 is 15 residues. CDR1 is MNHEY, CDR2 SMNVEV, per germline (reference sequence). V was shortened by 1 base and J by 2 bases, with 6 bases between the two germline ends. The CDR3, as DNA: TGTGCCAGCAGTTTATGGGGAGCTGGGGCCAACGTCCTGACTTTC. Its protein product is CASSLWGAGANVLTF.

This clone turned up a few times. CDR3 residues: CASSLVGGGTQDTQYF. The CDR3 region has the DNA TGTGCCAGCAGCTTAGTTGGCGGCGGTACCCAAGATACGCAGTATTTT. The gene calls are TRBV11-2 and TRBJ2-3, with D unclear. Trimming removed 1 base at V and 5 bases at J, with 16 bases between. The germline V gene encodes CDR1 SGHAT and CDR2 FQNNGV. The CDR3 contains 16 residues.

This clone occurred a few times. The chain couples TRBV6-5 to TRBJ1-1; D is perhaps TRBD1 (5 bases). The CDR3 spans 14 residues. In germline, CDR1 is MNHEY, CDR2 SVGAGI. Trimming cost V 7 bases and J 5 bases, with 17 bases left between them. DNA of the CDR3: TGTGCCAGCAAAGGTGACAGCCTCGCGACTGAAGCTTTCTTT. Translating gives CASKGDSLATEAFF.

A single count supports this clone. V usage is TRBV13 and J usage is TRBJ2-2; tentatively, D is TRBD1 (6 bases). V was cut by 8 bases and J by 2 bases, with 9 bases left in between. In germline, CDR1 is PRHDT, CDR2 FYEKMQ (reference sequence). This CDR3 region has 13 residues. The CDR3 region has the DNA TGTGCCAGCTCACAGGGAAACACCGGGGAGCTGTTTTTT. The encoded protein is CASSQGNTGELFF.

This chain joins TRBV6-5 and TRBJ1-3; D ambiguous. This CDR3 region has 13 residues. The V end was cut by 1 base, the J end by 4 bases, with 5 bases between. The germline V gene encodes CDR1 MNHEY and CDR2 SVGAGI. The CDR3 bases are TGTGCCAGCAGTTACTTTCCGGGAAACACCATATATTTT. It yields the protein CASSYFPGNTIYF.

This clone was detected a few times. The chain joins TRBV19 to TRBJ2-6; D possibly corresponds to TRBD2 (5 bases). Trimming shortened V by 8 bases and J by 0 bases, and 14 bases separated the two germline ends. CDR3 size: 16 residues. Germline CDR1 reads LNHDA; CDR2 reads SQIVND (reference sequence). The CDR3 spells CASGLGAGSGANVLTF. DNA for the CDR3: TGTGCCAGTGGTTTAGGCGCGGGCTCTGGGGCCAACGTCCTGACTTTC. Full variable domain (remainder filled in from reference TRBV19 and TRBJ2-6): DGGITQSPKYLFRKEGQNVTLSCEQNLNHDAMYWYRQDPGQGLRLIYYSQIVNDFQKGDIAEGYSVSREKKESFPLTVTSAQKNPTAFYLCASGLGAGSGANVLTFGAGSRLTVL.

The rearrangement links TRBV5-8 to TRBJ2-7; 8 bases map to TRBD1. The CDR3 is made up of 14 amino acids. Trimming removed 5 bases from V and 3 bases from J; junction bases left unmatched: 7. Germline V gene lookup returns CDR1 SGHTS and CDR2 YDEGEE. CDR3 DNA sequence: TGTGCCAGCAGTTCCTACAGGGGGAACTACGAGCAGTACTTC. Protein: CASSSYRGNYEQYF.

This sequence joins TRBV6-1 and TRBJ1-5; no definite D call. CDR3 size: 14 residues. Per germline, CDR1 MNHNS and CDR2 SASEGT. V was clipped by 3 bases and J by 2 bases, with 8 bases between them. This CDR3 reads CASSEGQGNQPQHF. The CDR3, as DNA: TGTGCCAGCAGTGAGGGTCAGGGCAATCAGCCCCAGCATTTT.

V and J are TRBV11-2 and TRBJ2-7, with 7 bases matching TRBD2. This CDR3 region has 16 residues. With V trimmed by 2 bases and J by 5 bases, 12 bases remained unmatched. Germline V lookup: CDR1 SGHAT, CDR2 FQNNGV. CDR3 region: CASSLMGGPQENEQYF. CDR3 bases: TGTGCCAGCAGCTTAATGGGAGGGCCTCAGGAGAACGAGCAGTACTTC.

The chain carries TRBV11-2 and TRBJ2-3; a weak D match, TRBD1 (6 bases). This CDR3 is built from 16 residues. The V end lost 2 bases, the J end lost 1 base, and 13 bases lay between the germline ends. The germline gives CDR1 SGHAT, CDR2 FQNNGV. The CDR3 coding sequence is TGTGCCAGCAGCTTATATAGGGGGATGGGCACAGATACGCAGTATTTT. This encodes CASSLYRGMGTDTQYF.

As regards this clone: The junction shows a germline mismatch at one end, possibly a read error. J is TRBJ1-4 and V is TRBV18; 8 positions agree with TRBD1. Germline values: CDR1 KGHSH, CDR2 LQKENI. The CDR3 loop spans 17 amino acids. CDR3 coding DNA: TGTGCCAGCTCATCCGGGACAGGAGGGTTGGGTGAGGAAAGACTGTTTTTT. This gives the protein CASSSGTGGLGEERLFF.

The chain recombines TRBV30 with TRBJ2-5; D might be TRBD2 (5 bases). This CDR3 comprises 16 residues. V was pared by 4 bases and J by 1 base, with 19 bases between. Germline lookup yields CDR1 GTSNPN and CDR2 SVGIG (reference sequence). CDR3 bases: TGTGCCTGGAAGGTTGGGGTGGGAGTGGGCCAAGAGACCCAGTACTTC. Translated: CAWKVGVGVGQETQYF.

The chain recombines TRBV29-1 with TRBJ2-5, with D maybe TRBD2 (6 bases). The J call may be incorrect, as the DNA end agrees better with TRBJ2-7. Germline-derived CDR1 and CDR2 are SQVTM and ANQGSEA. CDR3 size: 12 residues. This chain's CDR3 is CSVRDSFYEQYF. The CDR3 DNA reads as TGCAGCGTCCGGGACTCTTTCTACGAGCAGTACTTC.

A few counts support this clone. The chain combines TRBV6-5 with TRBJ1-3; 9 nucleotides align to TRBD1. Germline V gene data show CDR1 as MNHEY and CDR2 as SVGAGI. V lost 6 bases, J lost 8 bases, and 11 bases stayed unmatched. The CDR3 covers 15 residues. The CDR3 region is CASRADRGRGDTIYF. The CDR3 DNA reads as TGTGCCAGCAGGGCGGACAGGGGAAGGGGGGACACCATATATTTT.

V usage is TRBV21-1 and J usage is TRBJ1-4; whether TRBD1, the table's D call, matches the DNA was not checked. TRBV21-1 constitutes a pseudogene. The CDR3 length is 15 residues. CDR3 DNA: TGTGCCAGCCGCGACAGGGCGGGGTTCTGTGAAAAACTGTTTTTT. Residues: CASRDRAGFCEKLFF.

The chain uses TRBV18 and TRBJ2-3; TRBD2 might be the D (7 bases). The CDR3 contains 16 residues. Looked up from germline, CDR1 is KGHSH and CDR2 is LQKENI. V shed 2 bases and J shed 1 base, with 13 bases lying between them. The CDR3 DNA reads TGTGCCAGCTCACCAGGGCAGGGGAGGGGCACAGATACGCAGTATTTT. It is translated as CASSPGQGRGTDTQYF.

This clone was observed a few times. This chain joins TRBV5-1 and TRBJ1-1; no clear D gene. V was pared by 4 bases and J by 4 bases, with 14 bases between. Germline V CDR1 and CDR2: SGHRS, YFSETQ. The CDR3 extends over 14 amino acids. CDR3 sequence (DNA): TGCGCCAGCAGCCCCGTCACGGGTCGCACTGAAGCTTTCTTT. Its translation: CASSPVTGRTEAFF.

CDR3 in amino acids: CASSSGDRLKPYEQYF. The CDR3 DNA reads TGTGCCAGCAGCTCAGGGGACAGGTTGAAACCCTACGAGCAGTACTTC. The chain employs TRBV5-4 and TRBJ2-7; 8 bases map to TRBD1. The CDR3 is 16 residues long. With V trimmed by 3 bases and J by 2 bases, 10 bases remained unmatched. Germline values: CDR1 SGHNT, CDR2 YYREEE (reference sequence).

This clone was observed a handful of times. CDR3 amino acids: CASSQDIGLANYEQYF. The CDR3 nucleotides read TGCGCCAGCAGCCAAGATATTGGGCTAGCAAACTACGAGCAGTACTTC. The chain recombines TRBV4-3 with TRBJ2-7; D is possibly TRBD2 (5 bases). The length of the CDR3 is 16 residues. V lost 0 bases and J lost 3, with 15 bases in between. Germline V gene lookup returns CDR1 LGHNA and CDR2 YSLEER.

This clone was counted only a few times. The chain is built from TRBV13 and TRBJ1-2; possible D gene TRBD1, 6 bases. The CDR3 totals 17 residues. Trimming took 5 bases from V and 0 from J, leaving 19 bases between them. Germline CDR1 and CDR2: PRHDT and FYEKMQ (reference sequence). CDR3 nucleotides: TGTGCCAGCAGCGTTACAGGGTTCCCCATGACTAACTATGGCTACACCTTC. It is translated as CASSVTGFPMTNYGYTF.

In its sample, this clone was seen a few times. The rearrangement joins TRBV7-9 to TRBJ1-4, with no clear D. Between the trimmed V and J ends, which lost 5 bases and 7 bases, there was a span of 23 bases. The CDR3 is 17 amino acids. Germline CDR1 SEHNR, CDR2 FQNEAQ (reference sequence). The CDR3 DNA follows: TGTGCCAGCAGCATGGGGATGGGCGGGTTCACTGGTGAAAAACTGTTTTTT. As protein: CASSMGMGGFTGEKLFF.

This clone was observed a handful of times. This chain links TRBV10-3 with TRBJ1-5, with D possibly TRBD1 on 5 matching bases. With 4 bases removed from V and 6 bases from J, the gap between germline ends came to 16 bases. The germline V gene encodes CDR1 ENHRY and CDR2 SYGVKD. This CDR3 has 15 amino acids. The CDR3 DNA is TGTGCCATCAGTGCGGCAGTGATGGGGGGTCAGCCCCAGCATTTT. Amino acid sequence: CAISAAVMGGQPQHF.

V and J are TRBV6-6 and TRBJ1-1, with 7 bases identical to TRBD1. CDR3 length: 14 amino acids. J gave up 5 bases and V 0 bases, and 3 bases lay outside the gene matches. From germline, CDR1 is MNHNY and CDR2 SVGAGI (reference sequence). The CDR3 sequence is CASSYSETGTEAFF. The CDR3 bases are TGTGCCAGCAGTTACTCCGAGACAGGGACTGAAGCTTTCTTT.

The chain uses TRBV28 and TRBJ1-3, with D uncertain. The CDR3 has 11 amino acids. The germline V gene encodes CDR1 MDHEN and CDR2 SYDVKM. Trimming stripped 5 bases from V and 9 bases from J, with 8 bases between. The CDR3 DNA is TGTGCCAGCAGTCCCTCCGGCACCATATATTTT. Translating gives CASSPSGTIYF.

The chain joins TRBV19 to TRBJ1-5; TRBD1 matches 8 bases. Germline CDR1 reads LNHDA; CDR2 reads SQIVND (reference sequence). CDR3 length: 13 residues. The ends lost 5 bases at V and 4 bases at J; junction bases unmatched: 1. The CDR3 nucleotides are TGTGCCAGTAGTCGACAGGGGAATCAGCCCCAGCATTTT. Translation gives CASSRQGNQPQHF.

In its sample, this clone was seen once. This sequence joins TRBV30 and TRBJ2-7; TRBD1 matches at 7 bases. CDR1 is GTSNPN and CDR2 is SVGIG in the germline V gene (reference sequence). The CDR3 is made up of 12 amino acids. Trimming cost V 7 bases and J 5 bases; bases outside gene matches: 8. Here the CDR3 DNA reads TGTGCCTTCCTACAGGGGTCCCACGAGCAGTACTTC. Translating gives CAFLQGSHEQYF.

With regard to this clone: Additional DNA sequences in this sample encode the identical CDR3. The chain couples TRBV29-1 to TRBJ2-7; D may be TRBD1 (6 bases). The germline V gene has CDR1 SQVTM and CDR2 ANQGSEA. V dropped 3 bases and J dropped 4 bases, with 7 bases sitting between them. The CDR3 contains 11 residues. CDR3 coding DNA: TGCAGCGTTGACAGGGGTTACGAGCAGTACTTC. It is translated as CSVDRGYEQYF.

The genes are TRBV6-5 and TRBJ2-2; D uncertain. The CDR3 sequence is 14 residues long. The germline V and J ends were trimmed by 5 bases and 7 bases, with 14 bases remaining between them. CDR1 is MNHEY, CDR2 SVGAGI, per germline. The CDR3 sequence is CASSPHPASGELFF. The CDR3 DNA is TGTGCCAGCAGTCCCCACCCCGCCAGCGGGGAGCTGTTTTTT.

As regards this clone: Mismatch with germline at one junction end may stem from a read error. This chain connects TRBV7-9 to TRBJ1-1; maybe TRBD1 (6 bases). This CDR3 is 16 amino acids long. CDR1 is SEHNR, CDR2 FQNEAQ, per germline (reference sequence). The CDR3, as DNA: TGTTCCAGCAGCGGTTCTCGCAGGGGTACGGACACTGAAGCTTTCTTT. Its translation: CSSSGSRRGTDTEAFF. The entire variable domain, with the rest obtained from reference TRBV7-9 and TRBJ1-1, is as follows: DTGVSQNPRHKITKRGQNVTFRCDPISEHNRLYWYRQTLGQGPEFLTYFQNEAQLEKSRLLSDRFSAERPKGSFSTLEIQRTEQGDSAMYLCSSSGSRRGTDTEAFFGQGTRLTVV.

The rearrangement uses TRBV11-2 and TRBJ2-7, with 7 nucleotides matching TRBD2. The CDR3 loop spans 15 amino acids. Germline CDR1 SGHAT, CDR2 FQNNGV. The J segment lost 4 bases and the V segment lost 0 bases, leaving 6 bases of the junction unmatched. The CDR3, as DNA: TGTGCCAGCAGCTTAGAGGGGAGGGAGGGTTACGAGCAGTACTTC. Residues: CASSLEGREGYEQYF.